The 14 T cell receptor beta chains below all came from one sample that was sequenced in a study of blood T cell repertoires in COVID-19. Generated by immunoSEQ multiplex PCR, the TCRdb table keeps only in-frame clones and is missing some. The table records about 170,000 clones, roughly 88% of them present only once. The specimen was peripheral blood. The origin of the receptors is a man aged 55 to 69 who had recovered from COVID-19.

Only a few counts were recorded for this clone. This rearrangement joins TRBV7-9 to TRBJ2-5, with 9 nucleotides matching TRBD1. The germline gives CDR1 SEHNR, CDR2 FQNEAQ (reference sequence). V lost 7 bases and J lost 3; bases outside the gene matches: 9. The CDR3 runs 15 residues. The CDR3 loop reads CASNLGQGKEETQYF. CDR3 nucleotides: TGTGCCAGCAACTTGGGACAGGGAAAGGAAGAGACCCAGTACTTC. Based on the CDR3 plus reference TRBV7-9 and TRBJ2-5, the full variable domain is DTGVSQNPRHKITKRGQNVTFRCDPISEHNRLYWYRQTLGQGPEFLTYFQNEAQLEKSRLLSDRFSAERPKGSFSTLEIQRTEQGDSAMYLCASNLGQGKEETQYFGPGTRLLVL.

This chain joins TRBV19 and TRBJ1-5; no clear D. Germline CDR1 is LNHDA and CDR2 is SQIVND (reference sequence). This CDR3 region has 18 residues. With 6 bases removed from V and 4 bases from J, the gap between germline ends came to 25 bases. CDR3 DNA sequence: TGTGCCAGTAGCCCTTCCTTTTTTGGAGGGAGAATGAATCAGCCCCAGCATTTT. It specifies CASSPSFFGGRMNQPQHF.

The chain carries TRBV7-2 and TRBJ1-4; no firm D call. Between the trimmed V and J ends, which lost 7 bases and 7 bases, there was a span of 13 bases. This CDR3 spans 13 amino acids. CDR1 and CDR2 from the germline V gene are SGHTA and FQGNSA. The DNA of the CDR3 is TGTGCCAGCAACCCCGGGGAGGGTGAAAAACTGTTTTTT. This codes for CASNPGEGEKLFF.

This chain connects TRBV3-1 (or the pseudogene TRBV3-2) to TRBJ2-7, with TRBD2 identical over 8 bases. The ends lost 4 bases at V and 3 bases at J; junction bases unmatched: 5. CDR3 size: 14 residues. Germline-derived CDR1 and CDR2 are LGHDT and YNNKEL (reference sequence). The CDR3 DNA is TGTGCCAGCAGCCGTGCTAGCGGGTACTACGAGCAGTACTTC. It is translated as CASSRASGYYEQYF.

The CDR3 coding sequence is TGTGCCAGTAGTTCCCGGGACAGGGGTCATGGCTACACCTTC. Translated, it gives CASSSRDRGHGYTF. V usage is TRBV19 and J usage is TRBJ1-2; 10 positions match TRBD1. The CDR3 totals 14 residues. V shed 5 bases and J 6 bases; nucleotides not matched to a gene: 6. Looked up from germline, CDR1 is LNHDA and CDR2 is SQIVND (reference sequence).

With respect to this clone: The junction and the germline gene differ at one end; a read error may be behind it. The chain employs TRBV7-7 and TRBJ2-1; 8 nucleotides match TRBD1. CDR1 and CDR2 (germline): SSHAT, FNYEAQ (reference sequence). This CDR3 spans 15 amino acids. The CDR3 DNA reads as TGTGCTAGCAGCTTGGGACAGGACTCCTACAATGAGCAGTTCTTC. Its protein product is CASSLGQDSYNEQFF.

In its sample, this clone was seen once. The chain links TRBV11-2 to TRBJ1-1, with D maybe TRBD1 (5 bases). The CDR3 is 14 amino acids. Germline CDR1 and CDR2: SGHAT and FQNNGV. V lost 0 bases and J lost 8, with 13 bases in between. The CDR3 coding sequence is TGTGCCAGCAGCTTAGATGGCGATACAGGCGAAGCTTTCTTT. Translating gives CASSLDGDTGEAFF.

This chain joins TRBV6-5 and TRBJ2-1; TRBD2 matches at 9 bases. Germline V gives CDR1 MNHEY, CDR2 SVGAGI. CDR3 size: 12 residues. The V segment lost 6 bases and the J segment 9 bases; nucleotides outside the gene matches: 3. The CDR3 nucleotides are TGTGCCAGCAGGGCGGGGGGGATTGAGCAGTTCTTC. This gives the protein CASRAGGIEQFF.

The V call is TRBV19, the J call TRBJ2-2; 9 bases align to TRBD1. V shed 3 bases and J 9 bases; nucleotides not matched to a gene: 5. The length of the CDR3 is 14 residues. Germline V gene lookup returns CDR1 LNHDA and CDR2 SQIVND (reference sequence). The CDR3 DNA reads TGTGCCAGTAGTATTAGGGGACAGGGCCGGGAGCTGTTTTTT. It is translated as CASSIRGQGRELFF. The variable domain in full, completed from reference TRBV19 and TRBJ2-2, reads DGGITQSPKYLFRKEGQNVTLSCEQNLNHDAMYWYRQDPGQGLRLIYYSQIVNDFQKGDIAEGYSVSREKKESFPLTVTSAQKNPTAFYLCASSIRGQGRELFFGEGSRLTVL.

The chain carries TRBV18 and TRBJ2-5; TRBD1 agrees at 9 bases. Per germline, CDR1 KGHSH and CDR2 LQKENI. V dropped 0 bases and J dropped 1; count of bases not matched to a gene: 3. CDR3 length: 16 amino acids. CDR3: CASSPPGQGGQETQYF. CDR3 nucleotide sequence: TGTGCCAGCTCACCACCGGGACAGGGAGGCCAAGAGACCCAGTACTTC.

The V and J genes are TRBV5-1 and TRBJ2-5; possibly TRBD1 for D (6 bases). CDR1 and CDR2 from the germline V gene are SGHRS and YFSETQ. This CDR3 is built from 15 residues. Deletions cut 7 bases from V and 5 bases from J, with 21 bases between. The CDR3 is CASGSTGMPLETQYF. CDR3 in DNA: TGCGCCAGCGGGTCAACAGGGATGCCCTTGGAGACCCAGTACTTC.

This clone was detected once. This chain joins TRBV3-1 (or the pseudogene TRBV3-2) and TRBJ1-1; D call uncertain. CDR3 size: 13 residues. V was clipped by 1 base and J by 5 bases, with 8 bases between them. CDR1 is LGHDT and CDR2 is YNNKEL in the germline V gene (reference sequence). CDR3 sequence: CASSQGRWTEAFF. In DNA form, the CDR3 reads TGTGCCAGCAGCCAAGGGAGATGGACTGAAGCTTTCTTT.

The J gene is TRBJ2-3, the V gene TRBV3-1 (or the pseudogene TRBV3-2); TRBD1 aligns across 9 bases. Losses at the gene ends were 4 bases for V and 2 bases for J; bases not matched to a gene: 13. CDR1 is LGHDT, CDR2 YNNKEL, per germline (reference sequence). The CDR3 totals 18 residues. CDR3 DNA: TGTGCCAGCAGCCCCTACCGGGACAGGGTTCATCTCACAGATACGCAGTATTTT. Protein: CASSPYRDRVHLTDTQYF.

This clone has at least ten counts. The chain recombines TRBV30 with TRBJ2-7, with TRBD1 matching 7 bases. The junction had 6 bases not matched to a gene; V was cut back by 1 base and J by 6 bases. The germline gives CDR1 GTSNPN, CDR2 SVGIG (reference sequence). The CDR3 is 13 amino acids. CDR3 nucleotide sequence: TGTGCCTGGAGTGAAAAACAGGGGTTCGAGCAGTACTTC. Residues: CAWSEKQGFEQYF.